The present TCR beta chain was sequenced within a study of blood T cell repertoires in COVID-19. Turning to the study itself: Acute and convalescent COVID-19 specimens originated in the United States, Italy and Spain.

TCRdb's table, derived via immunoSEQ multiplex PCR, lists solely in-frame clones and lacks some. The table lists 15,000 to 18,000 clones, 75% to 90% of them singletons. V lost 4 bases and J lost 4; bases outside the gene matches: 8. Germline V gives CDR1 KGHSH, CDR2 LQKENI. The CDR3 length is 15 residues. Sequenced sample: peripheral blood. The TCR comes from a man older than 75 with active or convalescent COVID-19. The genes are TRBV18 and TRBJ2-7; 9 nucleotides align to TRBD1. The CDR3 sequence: CASSLRGQGDYEQYF. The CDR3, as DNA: TGTGCCAGCTCACTCCGGGGACAGGGAGATTACGAGCAGTACTTC.